Below, one T cell receptor (beta chain) is given with its context. Produced via immunoSEQ multiplex PCR; TCRdb's table is partial and in-frame only. The sample holds under 55,000 clones, around 80% seen once. The sample comes from a study of PD-L1 blockade in urothelial cancer. At the level of the study: Male sex and bladder-origin urothelial cancer were recorded for about 85% of the roughly 30 patients. Reported median T cell count for blood samples was 130,000 to 150,000.

Deletions cut 6 bases from V and 1 base from J, with 14 bases between. The CDR3 spans 15 residues. Germline V gene lookup returns CDR1 MNHEY and CDR2 SVGAGI. Stated time point: peripheral blood 6 weeks after treatment start. The chain employs TRBV6-5 and TRBJ2-3; D is unclear. This specimen consisted of PBMCs, obtained around atezolizumab (anti-PD-L1) treatment. The clonotype comes from a man in his 60s with urothelial cancer. The CDR3 spells CASRSWSSRTDTQYF. The CDR3 DNA sequence: TGTGCCAGCAGAAGTTGGAGTTCCCGCACAGATACGCAGTATTTT.